The rows below give T cell receptor beta chains drawn from one sample of a study of T-cell reconstitution after alpha-beta-depleted transplantation in children. TCRdb re-called the PCR reads through MiXCR, storing one row per CDR3 protein. The sample shows around 600,000 distinct CDR3 sequences, around a sixth of them seen only once. The material sequenced was PBMCs from the stem cell graft donor, taken from the stem cell graft. These TCRs come from a human donor who donated a stem cell graft to a child with acute myeloid leukemia. Both conserved end residues are part of each CDR3. The order of the fields is J gene, V gene, D gene, clone size, CDR3 protein, CDR3 DNA. D genes are given only for firm matches. Not all rows give a size; the values are once, few, many and, for expanded clones, a class.

J: TRBJ2-1; V: TRBV9; D: NA; size: many; CDR3: CASSVAGLSNEQFF; DNA: TGTGCCAGCAGCGTAGCAGGGCTGTCGAATGAGCAGTTCTTC
J: TRBJ1-6; V: TRBV20-1; D: NA; size: many; CDR3: CSARTEEPDISYNSPLHF; DNA: TGCAGTGCTAGAACTGAGGAACCTGACATCTCCTATAATTCACCCCTCCACTTT
J: TRBJ1-1; V: TRBV27; D: NA; size: many; CDR3: CASSLNREGGTEAFF; DNA: TGTGCCAGCAGTCTCAACAGGGAGGGGGGCACTGAAGCTTTCTTT
J: TRBJ1-2; V: TRBV24-1; D: NA; size: NA; CDR3: CATSDLKGEGGYTF; DNA: TGTGCCACCAGTGATTTGAAGGGAGAGGGGGGCTACACCTTC
J: TRBJ2-4; V: TRBV29-1; D: NA; size: NA; CDR3: CSVVVTDSYLAKNIQYF; DNA: TGCAGCGTTGTGGTTACAGACTCTTATCTAGCCAAAAACATTCAGTACTTC
J: TRBJ2-7; V: TRBV24-1; D: NA; size: few; CDR3: CATSDPTRGGPNSYEQYF; DNA: TGTGCCACCAGTGACCCGACCAGGGGGGGTCCGAACTCCTACGAGCAGTACTTC
J: TRBJ1-5; V: TRBV20-1; D: NA; size: many; CDR3: CSARDYRYSNQPQHF; DNA: TGCAGTGCTAGAGATTACAGGTATAGCAATCAGCCCCAGCATTTT
J: TRBJ1-3; V: TRBV7-3; D: TRBD1; size: many; CDR3: CASSAHPTGAGNTIYF; DNA: TGTGCCAGCAGCGCACATCCAACAGGGGCCGGAAACACCATATATTTT
J: TRBJ2-7; V: TRBV12-3/TRBV12-4; D: NA; size: NA; CDR3: CASSWGNYEQYF; DNA: TGTGCCAGCAGTTGGGGAAACTACGAGCAGTACTTC
J: TRBJ2-3; V: TRBV4-3; D: NA; size: NA; CDR3: CASSHVGGAGSTDTQYF; DNA: TGCGCCAGCAGCCATGTGGGGGGGGCGGGGAGCACAGATACGCAGTATTTT
J: TRBJ1-2; V: TRBV13; D: NA; size: NA; CDR3: CASSSPGVGRGIYGYTF; DNA: TGTGCCAGCAGCTCCCCAGGGGTCGGCAGGGGAATCTATGGCTACACCTTC
J: TRBJ2-1; V: TRBV20-1; D: NA; size: many; CDR3: CSARDGPSSYNEQFF; DNA: TGCAGTGCTAGAGATGGGCCGAGCTCCTACAATGAGCAGTTCTTC
J: TRBJ1-1; V: TRBV10-3; D: TRBD1; size: NA; CDR3: CAISSDRATEAFF; DNA: TGTGCCATCAGTTCCGACAGGGCCACTGAAGCTTTCTTT
J: TRBJ1-2; V: TRBV20-1; D: TRBD1; size: NA; CDR3: CSAQTGGSTGGYTF; DNA: TGCAGTGCTCAAACAGGGGGTTCGACGGGAGGCTACACCTTC
J: TRBJ1-3; V: TRBV20-1; D: TRBD1; size: many; CDR3: CSADPGQGPWGNTIYF; DNA: TGCAGTGCAGACCCGGGACAGGGTCCGTGGGGAAACACCATATATTTT
J: TRBJ2-5; V: TRBV25-1; D: NA; size: few; CDR3: CASSDTAQETQYF; DNA: TGTGCCAGCAGTGATACAGCCCAAGAGACCCAGTACTTC
J: TRBJ2-1; V: TRBV12-3/TRBV12-4; D: NA; size: many; CDR3: CASSIRDNYNEQFF; DNA: TGTGCCAGCAGTATCCGGGACAACTACAATGAGCAGTTCTTC
J: TRBJ2-1; V: TRBV14; D: NA; size: few; CDR3: CASSQAKGPYNEQFF; DNA: TGTGCCAGCAGCCAAGCGAAGGGCCCCTACAATGAGCAGTTCTTC